The 26 T cell receptor beta chains below all came from one sample that was sequenced in a study of T cells in Graves' hyperthyroidism and ophthalmopathy. The source material, RNA transcripts, was used to amplify TCR beta CDR3 regions. The study used the HTBI primer set for a first-round RT-PCR of the TCR CDR3. One entry per CDR3 protein results from TCRdb running MiXCR on the multiplex PCR reads. Among approximately 480,000 distinct CDR3 sequences listed, about 20% were seen once. Sequenced sample: blood. Receptors originate from a man aged 18-30 years with Graves' hyperthyroidism.

This clonotype was recorded many times. The chain carries TRBV3-1 and TRBJ2-5; TRBD1 might be the D (5 bases). CDR1 LGHDT and CDR2 YNNKEL come from the germline V gene (reference sequence). This CDR3 is 14 amino acids long. Deletions cut 1 base from V and 9 bases from J, with 15 bases between. The CDR3 region has the DNA TGTGCCAGCAGCCAAGGACAGCCGGGTGGAGCCCAGTACTTC. Translation gives CASSQGQPGGAQYF.

This clonotype has only a few counts. The chain is built from TRBV15 and TRBJ1-5, with D tentatively TRBD1 (6 bases). CDR1 and CDR2 from the germline V gene are LNHNV and YYDKDF (reference sequence). Trimming pared 4 bases from V and 7 bases from J, leaving 17 bases between. The CDR3 has 15 amino acids. The CDR3, as DNA: TGTGCCACCAGCACGGGGGCGCGCGAGGGGCAGCCCCAGCATTTT. Protein sequence: CATSTGAREGQPQHF.

This clonotype has more than one count but fewer than ten. The chain recombines TRBV13 with TRBJ2-5; either TRBD1 or TRBD2 may fit D (6 bases each). The germline V gene encodes CDR1 PRHDT and CDR2 FYEKMQ (reference sequence). The CDR3 consists of 15 residues. Trimming took off 6 bases at V and 5 bases at J, with 19 bases between the two ends. CDR3 loop: CASSDIGGRGETQYF. The DNA for the CDR3 is TGTGCCAGCAGTGATATTGGGGGCCGGGGGGAGACCCAGTACTTC.

This clonotype was observed many times. The chain's CDR3 is CASSAQQGRAFF. CDR3 coding DNA: TGTGCCAGCAGCGCCCAACAGGGAAGGGCTTTCTTT. V is TRBV9 and J is TRBJ1-1; TRBD1 might be the D (6 bases). The CDR3 consists of 12 residues. Germline V gene data show CDR1 as SGDLS and CDR2 as YYNGEE. Trimming shortened V by 3 bases and J by 11 bases, and 14 bases separated the two germline ends.

This clonotype has a count of ten or more. This sequence joins TRBV2 and TRBJ1-2; TRBD1 agrees at 11 bases. The CDR3 has 18 residues. From germline, CDR1 is SNHLY and CDR2 FYNNEI. The junction had 13 bases not matched to a gene; V was cut back by 6 bases and J by 1 base. The CDR3 DNA reads TGTGCCAGCAGCGTCTCCCGAATGGGGACAGGGGGTAACTATGGCTACACCTTC. This codes for CASSVSRMGTGGNYGYTF.

The V call is TRBV11-1, the J call TRBJ2-7, with a possible D match to TRBD2 (6 bases). The CDR3 is 15 amino acids. Germline V CDR1 and CDR2: SGHAT, FQDESV (reference sequence). The V end was cut by 5 bases, the J end by 3 bases, with 17 bases between. The CDR3 reads CASSIRGDLNYEQYF. In DNA, the CDR3 is TGTGCCAGCAGCATACGCGGGGATCTCAACTACGAGCAGTACTTC.

This clonotype was seen just once. A much bigger clone sits one base away, suggesting this may be a read error. The genes are TRBV9 and TRBJ2-5, with 16 bases aligning to TRBD2. With 4 bases clipped from V and 6 bases from J, the junction kept 6 bases outside the gene matches. The CDR3 length is 16 residues. From germline, CDR1 is SGDLS and CDR2 YYNGEE. The CDR3 DNA is TGTGCCAGCAGCCGAGGGACTAGCGGGGGGGAAAAGACCCAGTACTTC. This gives the protein CASSRGTSGGEKTQYF.

This clonotype was picked up many times. The junction departs from the called germline gene at one end, perhaps through a read error. V usage is TRBV29-1 and J usage is TRBJ1-1; tentatively, D is TRBD1 (6 bases). From germline, CDR1 is SQVTM and CDR2 ANQGSEA. This CDR3 is built from 14 residues. The CDR3 coding sequence is TGCGGCGTTGAAGTCCAGGGGTTGAACACTGAAGCTTTCTTT. Residues: CGVEVQGLNTEAFF.

The V call is TRBV9, the J call TRBJ1-2, with TRBD1 as a possible D gene (5 bases). Between the trimmed V and J ends, which lost 3 bases and 5 bases, there was a span of 11 bases. The CDR3 covers 13 residues. CDR1 is SGDLS, CDR2 YYNGEE, per germline. The CDR3 DNA is TGTGCCAGCAGCGACAGGATCGCATATGGCTACACCTTC. Residues: CASSDRIAYGYTF.

This clonotype was detected many times. The chain joins TRBV20-1 to TRBJ2-7; 9 positions agree with TRBD2. From germline, CDR1 is DFQATT and CDR2 SNEGSKA (reference sequence). J was trimmed by 3 bases and V by 6 bases; bases with no gene match: 9. The CDR3 runs to 14 residues. As DNA, the CDR3 is TGCAGTGCAGCTCGGACTAGCGCCTACTACGAGCAGTACTTC. This codes for CSAARTSAYYEQYF.

This clonotype was recorded a few times. Being one base from a much bigger clone, this may be a read error. The V and J genes are TRBV11-2 and TRBJ2-2; a possible D gene is TRBD2 (5 bases). The CDR3 runs to 14 residues. Germline V CDR1 and CDR2: SGHAT, FQNNGV. The CDR3 here is CASSLERVTGELLF. CDR3 DNA: TGTGCCAGCAGCTTAGAAAGGGTCACCGGGGAGCTGTTGTTT.

This clonotype was seen at least ten times. V and J are TRBV27 and TRBJ1-5; TRBD1 agrees at 7 bases. V trimming: 6 bases; J trimming: 5 bases; junction bases outside the gene matches: 7. The CDR3 is 14 residues long. CDR1 MNHEY and CDR2 SMNVEV come from the germline V gene (reference sequence). The CDR3 spells CASSLLGGYQPQHF. CDR3 bases: TGTGCCAGCAGCCTCCTAGGGGGCTATCAGCCCCAGCATTTT.

This clonotype has ten or more counts. The chain couples TRBV27 to TRBJ2-5; D is undetermined. Germline V lookup: CDR1 MNHEY, CDR2 SMNVEV (reference sequence). The CDR3 has 12 residues. V was pared by 4 bases and J by 5 bases, with 8 bases between. CDR3 coding DNA: TGTGCCAGCAGTTCCAAAGGGGAGACCCAGTACTTC. It codes for CASSSKGETQYF.

This clonotype was seen ten or more times. The chain is built from TRBV7-2 and TRBJ1-1; D call uncertain. The germline gives CDR1 SGHTA, CDR2 FQGNSA. This CDR3 contains 13 residues. V lost 5 bases, J lost 6 bases, and 13 bases lay in between. The CDR3 DNA follows: TGTGCCAGCAGCCTCAGACCCGACTCTGAAGCTTTCTTT. Amino acids: CASSLRPDSEAFF.

This clonotype appeared many times. The V and J genes are TRBV20-1 and TRBJ2-2; D may be TRBD1 (5 bases). V lost 6 bases, J lost 1 base, and 15 bases lay in between. The V gene's germline CDR1 is DFQATT and CDR2 SNEGSKA (reference sequence). CDR3 length equals 15 residues. The CDR3 loop reads CSASSRTWNTGELFF. The CDR3, as DNA: TGCAGTGCCTCCTCCAGGACATGGAACACCGGGGAGCTGTTTTTT.

The chain carries TRBV12-3 or TRBV12-4 and TRBJ1-2; the match to TRBD1 covers 11 bases. CDR3 length equals 15 residues. V dropped 0 bases and J dropped 8; count of bases not matched to a gene: 5. CDR3 DNA: TGTGCCAGCAGTTTAGCTTGGACAGGGGGCTTGGGCTACACCTTC. This gives the protein CASSLAWTGGLGYTF.

Ten or more counts support this clonotype. This sequence joins TRBV7-9 and TRBJ2-5; D uncertain. Germline lookup yields CDR1 SEHNR and CDR2 FQNEAQ (reference sequence). The V and J ends lost 6 bases and 5 bases respectively, with 22 bases between them. CDR3 length: 16 residues. For the CDR3, the DNA is TGTGCCAGCAGTCGTGGTGGACCCTACAGTACGGAGACCCAGTACTTC. This codes for CASSRGGPYSTETQYF.

This chain uses TRBV20-1 with TRBJ2-2, with D perhaps TRBD2 (6 bases). The length of the CDR3 is 15 residues. The V and J ends lost 0 bases and 4 bases respectively, with 12 bases between them. The germline gives CDR1 DFQATT, CDR2 SNEGSKA (reference sequence). The CDR3 DNA sequence: TGCAGTGCTAGAGATCACGGGGGAAGCACCGGGGAGCTGTTTTTT. It specifies CSARDHGGSTGELFF.

To note about this clonotype: This may stem from a read error, because a much larger clone lies one nucleotide away. The V call is TRBV20-1, the J call TRBJ1-5, with D unclear. Germline V lookup: CDR1 DFQATT, CDR2 SNEGSKA (reference sequence). This CDR3 has 13 residues. Trimming pared 3 bases from V and 7 bases from J, leaving 13 bases between. The CDR3 sequence: CSASGLLLQPQHF. The CDR3 DNA is TGCAGTGCTAGTGGGTTACTCCTGCAGCCCCAGCATTTT.

Many counts were recorded for this clonotype. V gene TRBV10-2 combines with J gene TRBJ2-7; D is unresolved. Trimming took off 5 bases at V and 5 bases at J, with 13 bases between the two ends. Germline V lookup: CDR1 WSHSY, CDR2 SAAADI. The CDR3 loop spans 13 amino acids. CDR3 protein: CASSPGATNEQYF. The CDR3 DNA reads as TGCGCCAGCAGTCCCGGTGCCACAAACGAGCAGTACTTC.

This clonotype was counted ten times or more. J is TRBJ1-5 and V is TRBV19; 12 bases are a match to TRBD1. The V gene end was trimmed by 7 bases and the J gene end by 1 base; junction bases not matched to a gene: 8. This CDR3 has 17 amino acids. The germline V gene has CDR1 LNHDA and CDR2 SQIVND (reference sequence). The CDR3 nucleotides are TGTGCCAGTACCCAGGGACAGGGGGCGCGAAGCAATCAGCCCCAGCATTTT. Translating it yields CASTQGQGARSNQPQHF. Full variable domain (outside the CDR3, taken from reference TRBV19 and TRBJ1-5): DGGITQSPKYLFRKEGQNVTLSCEQNLNHDAMYWYRQDPGQGLRLIYYSQIVNDFQKGDIAEGYSVSREKKESFPLTVTSAQKNPTAFYLCASTQGQGARSNQPQHFGDGTRLSIL.

At least ten counts were recorded for this clonotype. The gene calls are TRBV30 and TRBJ2-5, with 7 bases aligning to TRBD1. Germline lookup yields CDR1 GTSNPN and CDR2 SVGIG (reference sequence). The CDR3 covers 15 residues. V shed 0 bases, J shed 7 bases, and the junction held 11 bases outside the gene matches. The DNA for the CDR3 is TGTGCCTGGAGTGTACGGGGACAGCCCCTCAGGACCCAGTACTTC. This encodes CAWSVRGQPLRTQYF.

This clonotype has a count of ten or more. This sequence joins TRBV20-1 and TRBJ1-1; no clear D gene. V was trimmed by 5 bases and J by 1 base, leaving 17 bases between them. CDR3 length equals 15 residues. Germline V lookup: CDR1 DFQATT, CDR2 SNEGSKA (reference sequence). This CDR3 is CSAPPFWGTNTEAFF. The CDR3 DNA follows: TGCAGTGCTCCCCCTTTCTGGGGTACGAACACTGAAGCTTTCTTT.

The chain joins TRBV9 to TRBJ2-5, with TRBD2 matching over 7 bases. J gave up 1 base and V 4 bases, and 13 bases lay outside the gene matches. Germline values: CDR1 SGDLS, CDR2 YYNGEE. The CDR3 covers 17 residues. CDR3 DNA: TGTGCCAGCAGCCCCCGAACGAGGGCTAGCGGCCAAGAGACCCAGTACTTC. Its protein is CASSPRTRASGQETQYF.

The table lists this clonotype with many counts. This sequence joins TRBV2 and TRBJ1-5, with D possibly matching TRBD1 (6 bases). The CDR3 runs 13 residues. V was pared by 8 bases and J by 4 bases, with 12 bases between. Germline assignment: CDR1 SNHLY and CDR2 FYNNEI. This chain's CDR3 is CASRGQPNQPQHF. The CDR3 region has the DNA TGTGCCAGCCGCGGACAGCCGAATCAGCCCCAGCATTTT. Complete variable domain (other parts from reference TRBV2 and TRBJ1-5): EPEVTQTPSHQVTQMGQEVILRCVPISNHLYFYWYRQILGQKVEFLVSFYNNEISEKSEIFDDQFSVERPDGSNFTLKIRSTKLEDSAMYFCASRGQPNQPQHFGDGTRLSIL.

The chain employs TRBV12-5 and TRBJ2-7; D is undetermined. V lost 1 base, J lost 4 bases, and 5 bases lay in between. The CDR3 covers 12 residues. In germline, CDR1 is LGHNT, CDR2 FRNRAP. CDR3 residues: CASGLASYEQYF. The DNA of the CDR3 is TGTGCTAGTGGTTTGGCCTCATACGAGCAGTACTTC.